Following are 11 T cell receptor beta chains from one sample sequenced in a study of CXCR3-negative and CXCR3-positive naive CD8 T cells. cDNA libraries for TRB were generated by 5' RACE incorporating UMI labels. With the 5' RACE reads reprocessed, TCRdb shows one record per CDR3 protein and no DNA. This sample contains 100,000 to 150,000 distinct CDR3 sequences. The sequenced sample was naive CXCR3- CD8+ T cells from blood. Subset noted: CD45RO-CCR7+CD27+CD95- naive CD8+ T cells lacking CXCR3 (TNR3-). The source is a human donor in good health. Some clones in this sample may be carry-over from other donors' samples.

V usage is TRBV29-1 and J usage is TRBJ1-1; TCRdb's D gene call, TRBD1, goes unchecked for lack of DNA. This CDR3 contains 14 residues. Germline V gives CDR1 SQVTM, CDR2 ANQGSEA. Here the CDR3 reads CSVGWTALNTEAFF. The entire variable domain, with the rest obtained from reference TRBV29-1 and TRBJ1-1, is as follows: SAVISQKPSRDICQRGTSLTIQCQVDSQVTMMFWYRQQPGQSLTLIATANQGSEATYESGFVIDKFPISRPNLTFSTLTVSNMSPEDSSIYLCSVGWTALNTEAFFGQGTRLTVV.

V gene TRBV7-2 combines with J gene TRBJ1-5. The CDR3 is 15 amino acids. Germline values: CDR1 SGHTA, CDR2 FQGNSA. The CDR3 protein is CASSLVVAANQPQHF.

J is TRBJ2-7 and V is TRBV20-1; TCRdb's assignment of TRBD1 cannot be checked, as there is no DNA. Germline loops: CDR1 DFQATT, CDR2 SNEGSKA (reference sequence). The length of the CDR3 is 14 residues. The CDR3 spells CSATAVGQGYEQYF.

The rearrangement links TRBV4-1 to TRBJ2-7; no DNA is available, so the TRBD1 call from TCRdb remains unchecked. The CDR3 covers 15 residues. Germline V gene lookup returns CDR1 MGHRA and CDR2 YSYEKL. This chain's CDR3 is CASSRGNDGYYEQYF.

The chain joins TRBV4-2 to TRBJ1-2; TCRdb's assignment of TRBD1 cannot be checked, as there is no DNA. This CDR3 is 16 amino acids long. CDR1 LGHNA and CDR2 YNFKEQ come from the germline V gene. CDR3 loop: CASSYHIGDRVDGYTF.

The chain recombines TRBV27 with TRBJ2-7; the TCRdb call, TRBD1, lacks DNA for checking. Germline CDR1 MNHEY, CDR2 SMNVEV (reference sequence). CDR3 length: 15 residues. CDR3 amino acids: CASSPRAGLSYEQYF.

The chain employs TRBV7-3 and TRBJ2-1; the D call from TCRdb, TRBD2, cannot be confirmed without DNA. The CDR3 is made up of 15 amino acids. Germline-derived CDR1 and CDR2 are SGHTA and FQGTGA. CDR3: CASSLGHSDYNEQFF.

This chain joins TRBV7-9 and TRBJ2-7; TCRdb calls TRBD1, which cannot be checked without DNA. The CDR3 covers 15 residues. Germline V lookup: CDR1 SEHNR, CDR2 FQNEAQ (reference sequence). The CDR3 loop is CASSQHRDGSYEQYF.

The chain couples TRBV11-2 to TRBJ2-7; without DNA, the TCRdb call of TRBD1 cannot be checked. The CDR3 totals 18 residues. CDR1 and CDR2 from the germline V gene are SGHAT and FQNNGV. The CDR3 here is CASSLYPGPRDSRYEQYF.

CDR3 region: CSVEDRTSGDLTGELFF. This chain joins TRBV29-1 and TRBJ2-2; no DNA is available, so the TRBD2 call from TCRdb remains unchecked. The germline CDR1 and CDR2 sequences are SQVTM and ANQGSEA. The CDR3 is 17 amino acids.

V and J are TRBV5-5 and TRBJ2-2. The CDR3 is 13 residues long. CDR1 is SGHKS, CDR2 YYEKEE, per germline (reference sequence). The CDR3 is CASSPGVPGELFF.